These T cell receptor beta chains were read from a single sample in a study of T cell repertoires in ileal Crohn's disease. The data were produced by immunoSEQ multiplex PCR, yet TCRdb's version contains in-frame clones alone and is incomplete. The data show 6,600 or so clones, roughly 74% seen once. The sample was ileal tissue. These receptors all stem from an adult with Crohn's disease. CDR3s include the opening cysteine and the closing phenylalanine or tryptophan. Each record gives: J gene, clone size, D gene, V gene, CDR3 protein, CDR3 DNA. D genes are given only for firm matches. Clone size is given for some rows only: seen once, a few or many times, or a class if the clone is expanded.

>TRBJ2-2|-|-|TRBV7-9
CASSQGADDTGELFF
TGTGCCAGCAGCCAAGGGGCGGATGACACCGGGGAGCTGTTTTTT
>TRBJ2-5|once|TRBD1|TRBV7-2
CASSSDRVSLYF
TGTGCCAGCAGCTCCGACAGGGTCTCTCTGTACTTC
>TRBJ2-7|-|TRBD1|TRBV27
CASSSLTGSYEQYF
TGTGCCAGCAGTTCTCTGACAGGGTCCTACGAGCAGTACTTC
>TRBJ2-7|once|-|TRBV6-5
CASSYKGPPLYEQYF
TGTGCCAGCAGTTACAAGGGTCCCCCCCTCTACGAGCAGTACTTC
>TRBJ1-1|-|-|TRBV28
CASRGGNTEAFF
TGTGCCAGCAGGGGGGGGAACACTGAAGCTTTCTTT
>TRBJ1-2|-|-|TRBV4-3
CASSQDLGHNYGYTF
TGCGCCAGCAGCCAAGATCTGGGACACAACTATGGCTACACCTTC
>TRBJ2-7|few|TRBD1|TRBV5-1
CASSLSPGQGGYEQYF
TGCGCCAGCAGCTTGAGCCCCGGACAGGGCGGGTACGAGCAGTACTTC
>TRBJ1-1|-|-|TRBV6-5
CASSYKGVGTEAFF
TGTGCCAGCAGTTACAAGGGTGTGGGTACTGAAGCTTTCTTT
>TRBJ2-7|-|TRBD2|TRBV5-4
CASSSKGGTSGTHEQYF
TGTGCCAGCAGCTCTAAAGGGGGGACTAGCGGGACCCACGAGCAGTACTTC
>TRBJ2-7|-|TRBD2|TRBV2
CASRTSGSSPAGEQYF
TGTGCCAGCAGGACTAGCGGGAGTTCCCCCGCGGGGGAGCAGTACTTC
>TRBJ2-1|few|TRBD2|TRBV29-1
CSVGLAGLNEQFF
TGCAGCGTTGGACTAGCGGGTCTCAATGAGCAGTTCTTC
>TRBJ2-7|-|-|TRBV2
CASSGSDPDFSYEQYF
TGTGCCAGCAGTGGTTCAGATCCCGACTTTTCTTACGAGCAGTACTTC
>TRBJ2-5|few|-|TRBV30
CAWRTTRPEETQYF
TGTGCCTGGAGGACGACTAGGCCTGAAGAGACCCAGTACTTC
>TRBJ2-1|-|-|TRBV19
CASSKLPTTEQFF
TGTGCCAGTAGTAAACTCCCGACAACAGAGCAGTTCTTC
>TRBJ2-1|medium-sized|TRBD2|TRBV9
CASSVFGLAAGDEQFF
TGTGCCAGCAGCGTATTCGGGCTAGCGGCTGGCGATGAGCAGTTCTTC
>TRBJ2-3|few|TRBD2|TRBV7-9
CASSLTSGGSTDTQYF
TGTGCCAGCAGCCTCACTAGCGGGGGGAGCACAGATACGCAGTATTTT
>TRBJ1-1|few|-|TRBV5-1
CASSLGAGGTEAFF
TGCGCCAGCAGCTTGGGGGCTGGGGGCACTGAAGCTTTCTTT
>TRBJ1-5|-|-|TRBV2
CASSRDQPQHF
TGTGCCAGCAGCAGGGATCAGCCCCAGCATTTT
>TRBJ2-2|-|TRBD2|TRBV5-4
CASSLLGSSGSSAGELFF
TGTGCCAGCAGTTTATTGGGGTCCAGCGGGAGCTCGGCCGGGGAGCTGTTTTTT
>TRBJ1-1|medium-sized|TRBD1|TRBV5-4
CASSLTTGGTEAFF
TGTGCCAGCAGCCTAACGACAGGGGGCACTGAAGCTTTCTTT
>TRBJ1-1|-|-|TRBV9
CASSVSEGFSEAFF
TGTGCCAGCAGCGTATCAGAAGGCTTCTCTGAAGCTTTCTTT
>TRBJ1-2|once|-|TRBV19
CASSIGTAGFYGYTF
TGTGCCAGTAGTATAGGGACGGCGGGATTCTATGGCTACACCTTC
>TRBJ2-7|-|-|TRBV30
CAWMVRNSYEQYF
TGTGCCTGGATGGTCCGTAACTCCTACGAGCAGTACTTC
>TRBJ2-5|-|-|TRBV4-1
CASSQDWRGWTQYF
TGCGCCAGCAGCCAAGATTGGAGGGGTTGGACCCAGTACTTC
>TRBJ2-7|once|TRBD1|TRBV14
CASSQAGQGNPYEQYF
TGTGCCAGCAGCCAAGCAGGACAGGGTAATCCCTACGAGCAGTACTTC
>TRBJ2-5|-|TRBD1|TRBV5-1
CASRLAGTGGWETQYF
TGCGCCAGCAGATTGGCCGGGACAGGGGGCTGGGAGACCCAGTACTTC